This T cell receptor beta chain was documented in a study of blood T cell repertoires in COVID-19. Study as a whole: The cDNA or gDNA used as material had been derived from T cells, B-cell-depleted T cells, or PBMCs.

V was cut by 5 bases and J by 4 bases, with 27 bases left in between. Germline values: CDR1 SGHRS, CDR2 YFSETQ. The CDR3 loop spans 18 amino acids. Participants were placed into cohorts based on the clinical history they reported. In Cohort 3, a recovered donor had either two negative PCRs, clearance, or symptom resolution. Here immunoSEQ multiplex PCR was the method, and the copy in TCRdb shows in-frame clones only, minus some. The sample has about 140,000 clones; about three quarters are singletons. Sequenced: PBMCs or T cells enriched from blood (not recorded which). This TCR derives from a woman between 45 and 65 years old who had recovered from COVID-19. J is TRBJ2-5 and V is TRBV5-1, with D perhaps TRBD1 (6 bases). CDR3 bases: TGCGCCAGCAGTTTTTCGATGGACAGTCCAACGAGGGGAGAGACCCAGTACTTC. Its translation is CASSFSMDSPTRGETQYF.